The 5 T cell receptor beta chains listed next were all sequenced from one sample in a study of radiation and T cells in renal cell carcinoma. As to time point: blood 4 weeks post-SBRT, at nephrectomy. Sample treatment: 15 Gy SBRT to primary tumor, nephrectomy 4 weeks later. The repertoire was sequenced with immunoSEQ multiplex PCR; TCRdb's copy has only in-frame clones and lacks some. The sample lists about 170,000 clones; approximately 90% were seen once. This sample comprised blood, obtained from a patient whose treatment included radiotherapy and nephrectomy. The origin of the receptors is a woman between 45 and 65 years old with renal cell carcinoma.

The chain employs TRBV5-7 and TRBJ2-1, with 8 positions matching TRBD1. TRBV5-7 falls under the ORF class, with uncertain function. This CDR3 contains 15 residues. V trimming: 1 base; J trimming: 6 bases; junction bases outside the gene matches: 6. CDR3 nucleotide sequence: TGTGCCAGCAGCTTGAGTAGGACAGGGTTCAATGAGCAGTTCTTC. Its translation is CASSLSRTGFNEQFF.

The CDR3 loop is CASSQPGGTEAFF. The DNA of the CDR3 is TGCGCCAGCAGCCAGCCCGGAGGCACTGAAGCTTTCTTT. This chain uses TRBV4-1 with TRBJ1-1; unclear D gene. Trimming left V 3 bases short and J 4 bases short, with 9 bases between. CDR3 size: 13 residues. Germline CDR1 and CDR2: MGHRA and YSYEKL.

Only one count was recorded for this clone. The chain uses TRBV6-4 and TRBJ2-2; 12 nucleotides line up with TRBD2. Per germline, CDR1 MRHNA and CDR2 SNTAGT. J gave up 5 bases and V 2 bases, and 0 bases lay outside the gene matches. This CDR3 comprises 15 residues. The CDR3 sequence: CASSDTSGGTGELFF. DNA for the CDR3: TGTGCCAGCAGTGACACTAGCGGGGGGACCGGGGAGCTGTTTTTT.

J is TRBJ1-2 and V is TRBV7-8; maybe TRBD1 (6 bases). The V end lost 1 base, the J end lost 4 bases, and 10 bases lay between the germline ends. Germline CDR1 and CDR2: SGHVS and FQNEAQ. The CDR3 has 14 residues. The CDR3 loop reads CASSLVGASYGYTF. In nucleotides, the CDR3 is TGTGCCAGCAGCTTAGTGGGGGCATCCTATGGCTACACCTTC.

The chain uses TRBV5-4 and TRBJ2-1; TRBD2 agrees at 9 bases. The germline CDR1 and CDR2 sequences are SGHNT and YYREEE (reference sequence). The ends lost 0 bases at V and 6 bases at J; junction bases unmatched: 7. This CDR3 comprises 16 residues. Here the CDR3 DNA reads TGTGCCAGCAGCTTGGCGGGCGGGGGGGCCGTCAATGAGCAGTTCTTC. Residues: CASSLAGGGAVNEQFF.